The 15 T cell receptor beta chains below come from one sample, sequenced in a study of OX40 agonist ivuxolimab in advanced cancers. Clones were sequenced by immunoSEQ multiplex PCR, and TCRdb holds only the in-frame ones, with some missing. The table records 65,000 to 85,000 clones, 70% to 90% of them present only once. The sample in question was CD4+ or CD8+ T cells sorted from blood, obtained in a trial of the OX40 agonist ivuxolimab. The receptors come from an adult with an advanced solid tumor such as melanoma, head and neck, liver or kidney cancer.

The chain uses TRBV14 and TRBJ1-6, with 11 positions matching TRBD1. This CDR3 comprises 17 residues. In germline, CDR1 is SGHDN, CDR2 FVKESK. The ends lost 4 bases at V and 2 bases at J; junction bases unmatched: 4. Here the CDR3 reads CASSPDRGLPYNSPLHF. The CDR3 DNA is TGTGCCAGCAGCCCGGACAGGGGGCTCCCCTATAATTCACCCCTCCACTTT.

This rearrangement joins TRBV14 to TRBJ2-1; maybe TRBD1 (6 bases). Per germline, CDR1 SGHDN and CDR2 FVKESK. This CDR3 comprises 13 residues. Trimming took 3 bases from V and 6 from J, leaving 9 bases between them. The DNA for the CDR3 is TGTGCCAGCAGCCACCTGGACAGCAATGAGCAGTTCTTC. Protein product: CASSHLDSNEQFF.

The chain carries TRBV19 and TRBJ2-5; the D is unclear. V lost 5 bases and J lost 5, with 9 bases in between. CDR3 size: 12 residues. CDR1 and CDR2 from the germline V gene are LNHDA and SQIVND (reference sequence). The CDR3 loop is CASSQTRETQYF. In DNA form, the CDR3 reads TGTGCCAGTAGTCAGACAAGGGAGACCCAGTACTTC.

This chain joins TRBV6-4 and TRBJ1-4; D is uncertain. Germline lookup yields CDR1 MRHNA and CDR2 SNTAGT. The CDR3 is 16 residues long. The V and J ends lost 7 bases and 2 bases respectively, with 17 bases between them. The CDR3, as DNA: TGTGCCAGCACCTCCCGGAGGGTGGCGACTAATGAAAAACTGTTTTTT. Residues: CASTSRRVATNEKLFF.

This chain connects TRBV4-1 to TRBJ2-4; a possible D gene is TRBD1 (6 bases). V was trimmed by 5 bases and J by 4 bases, leaving 21 bases between them. Per germline, CDR1 MGHRA and CDR2 YSYEKL. This CDR3 contains 17 residues. CDR3 amino acids: CASSKGARVGAKNIQYF. The CDR3 region has the DNA TGCGCCAGCAGCAAAGGGGCCCGAGTGGGGGCGAAAAACATTCAGTACTTC.

This clone was observed once. V usage is TRBV9 and J usage is TRBJ2-2, with D uncertain. Trimming took off 8 bases at V and 3 bases at J, with 11 bases between the two ends. Germline V lookup: CDR1 SGDLS, CDR2 YYNGEE. The CDR3 contains 13 residues. As DNA, the CDR3 is TGTGCCAGTACCGCATTCTACACCGGGGAGCTGTTTTTT. It encodes CASTAFYTGELFF.

The V and J genes are TRBV19 and TRBJ1-1; D uncertain. In germline, CDR1 is LNHDA, CDR2 SQIVND (reference sequence). V dropped 5 bases and J dropped 0 bases, with 10 bases sitting between them. This CDR3 comprises 14 residues. CDR3: CASSPSSMNTEAFF. CDR3 bases: TGTGCCAGTAGTCCATCTTCGATGAACACTGAAGCTTTCTTT.

This chain joins TRBV29-1 and TRBJ2-1; 14 bases are a match to TRBD2. V lost 7 bases, J lost 12 bases, and 5 bases stayed unmatched. In germline, CDR1 is SQVTM, CDR2 ANQGSEA. CDR3 length: 12 residues. CDR3 DNA sequence: TGCAGCGCTGGACTAGCGGGAGGCTTGCAGTTCTTC. Translation gives CSAGLAGGLQFF.

The rearrangement uses TRBV7-2 and TRBJ2-5; 10 bases are a match to TRBD2. CDR3 length: 15 residues. Germline V gene data show CDR1 as SGHTA and CDR2 as FQGNSA. The V segment lost 1 base and the J segment 3 bases; nucleotides outside the gene matches: 2. The CDR3 bases are TGTGCCAGCAGCTTAGAAACTAGCGGGGAAGAGACCCAGTACTTC. This codes for CASSLETSGEETQYF. Filled out from reference TRBV7-2 and TRBJ2-5, the complete variable domain reads GAGVSQSPSNKVTEKGKDVELRCDPISGHTALYWYRQSLGQGLEFLIYFQGNSAPDKSGLPSDRFSAERTGGSVSTLTIQRTQQEDSAVYLCASSLETSGEETQYFGPGTRLLVL.

This clone is a singleton in its sample. The genes are TRBV27 and TRBJ1-3; TRBD1 might be the D (5 bases). V lost 3 bases, J lost 2 bases, and 8 bases lay in between. Germline CDR1 is MNHEY and CDR2 is SMNVEV (reference sequence). The CDR3 loop spans 14 amino acids. The CDR3: CASSLSRAGNTIYF. The CDR3, as DNA: TGTGCCAGCAGTTTGTCCAGGGCTGGAAACACCATATATTTT.

The J gene is TRBJ2-7, the V gene TRBV5-6; no definite D call. Trimming shortened V by 0 bases and J by 0 bases, and 13 bases separated the two germline ends. The CDR3 is 16 amino acids. Germline V gives CDR1 SGHDT, CDR2 YYEEEE. For the CDR3, the DNA is TGTGCCAGCAGCTTGGTTCGATCGCTAAGCTCCTACGAGCAGTACTTC. Amino acid sequence: CASSLVRSLSSYEQYF.

The chain recombines TRBV9 with TRBJ1-5; possibly TRBD1 for D (5 bases). The CDR3 extends over 14 amino acids. Per the germline V gene, CDR1 is SGDLS and CDR2 is YYNGEE. Trimming removed 4 bases at V and 7 bases at J, with 15 bases between. CDR3 in DNA: TGTGCCAGCAGCAAGGGAGCGGGGCGGCAGCCCCAGCATTTT. It specifies CASSKGAGRQPQHF.

The chain is built from TRBV11-3 and TRBJ2-7, with D perhaps matching TRBD1 (6 bases). CDR1 is SGHNT, CDR2 YENEEA, per germline. The CDR3 has 15 residues. V was shortened by 0 bases and J by 7 bases, with 16 bases between the two germline ends. The CDR3 here is CASSLDRGDMGEQYF. Here the CDR3 DNA reads TGTGCCAGCAGCTTAGATCGAGGGGACATGGGGGAGCAGTACTTC.

The V and J genes are TRBV7-6 and TRBJ2-3, with TRBD1 matching over 8 bases. V was pared by 5 bases and J by 9 bases, with 7 bases of the junction left unmatched. Germline CDR1 and CDR2: SGHVS and FNYEAQ. This CDR3 comprises 13 residues. CDR3 in amino acids: CASSPEGQGTQYF. The CDR3 DNA is TGTGCCAGCAGCCCAGAAGGACAGGGAACGCAGTATTTT.

The CDR3 coding sequence is TGTGCCAGCAGTCGTACAGAGTTCTATGGCTACACCTTC. This translates into CASSRTEFYGYTF. This chain links TRBV6-5 with TRBJ1-2; no reliable D call. V was trimmed by 5 bases and J by 4 bases, leaving 11 bases between them. CDR1 is MNHEY, CDR2 SVGAGI, per germline. The CDR3 is 13 residues long.